The next 25 T cell receptor beta chains were all read from a single sample in a study of OX40 agonist ivuxolimab in advanced cancers. Receptor libraries were prepared by the immunoSEQ multiplex PCR assay. Sourced from immuneACCESS, this table was stored by TCRdb with only in-frame sequences that have V and J called. A share of the clones is absent; for the studies checked, an unresolved V gene accounts for under half, and the remainder has no known explanation. This sample is represented by 45,000 to 50,000 clones; about 81% of them were singletons. The top ten constitute 7.3% of the sample. The source was CD4+ or CD8+ T cells sorted from blood, collected in a trial of the OX40 agonist ivuxolimab. These receptor sequences come from an adult with an advanced solid tumor such as melanoma, head and neck, liver or kidney cancer.

The rearrangement links TRBV11-1 to TRBJ1-1, with D possibly matching TRBD1 (5 bases). The V gene's germline CDR1 is SGHAT and CDR2 FQDESV (reference sequence). The CDR3 is 14 amino acids. Trimming left V 1 base short and J 4 bases short, with 10 bases between. The CDR3 is CASSLGRGSTEAFF. DNA of the CDR3: TGTGCCAGCAGCTTAGGAAGGGGTAGCACTGAAGCTTTCTTT.

This clone has only a few counts. This rearrangement joins TRBV9 to TRBJ2-7, with D perhaps being TRBD1 or TRBD2 (6 bases each). The CDR3 loop spans 13 amino acids. The V end lost 1 base, the J end lost 5 bases, and 10 bases lay between the germline ends. In germline, CDR1 is SGDLS, CDR2 YYNGEE. CDR3 protein: CASSVSGGDEQYF. The DNA for the CDR3 is TGTGCCAGCAGCGTATCCGGGGGCGACGAGCAGTACTTC.

This clone was found once. V is TRBV5-1 and J is TRBJ2-5, with TRBD2 matching over 9 bases. J gave up 2 bases and V 0 bases, and 5 bases lay outside the gene matches. The CDR3 length is 16 residues. Germline CDR1 reads SGHRS; CDR2 reads YFSETQ. The CDR3 sequence is CASSLAGTSIQETQYF. Written as DNA, the CDR3 is TGCGCCAGCAGCTTGGCCGGGACTAGCATACAAGAGACCCAGTACTTC.

The chain recombines TRBV4-1 with TRBJ2-2, with D perhaps assigned TRBD1 or TRBD2 (5 bases each). V dropped 4 bases and J dropped 7 bases, with 13 bases sitting between them. The CDR3 extends over 14 amino acids. CDR1 is MGHRA and CDR2 is YSYEKL in the germline V gene. This CDR3 reads CASSLGTLSGELFF. The CDR3 nucleotides read TGCGCCAGCAGCCTGGGGACCCTCAGCGGGGAGCTGTTTTTT.

The gene calls are TRBV11-2 and TRBJ1-1; D call uncertain. The CDR3 is 13 residues long. Germline values: CDR1 SGHAT, CDR2 FQNNGV. Trimming removed 1 base from V and 1 base from J, with 4 bases in between. The CDR3, as DNA: TGTGCCAGCAGCTTAGGAGAGAACACTGAAGCTTTCTTT. Translating it yields CASSLGENTEAFF.

The CDR3 DNA reads TGCGCCAGCAGCCAAGATGGGGGGATTATCGCAGATACGCAGTATTTT. This codes for CASSQDGGIIADTQYF. The genes are TRBV4-3 and TRBJ2-3; D perhaps matches TRBD2 (6 bases). The ends were cut back, 0 bases at V and 4 bases at J, with 14 bases in the middle. This CDR3 spans 16 amino acids. The V gene's germline CDR1 is LGHNA and CDR2 YSLEER.

J is TRBJ1-6 and V is TRBV5-8, with 7 bases that match TRBD1. This CDR3 contains 15 residues. Germline trimming cut 4 bases from V and 7 bases from J; bases unmatched to any gene: 8. Looked up from germline, CDR1 is SGHTS and CDR2 is YDEGEE. The CDR3 DNA sequence: TGTGCCAGCAGCGGGATACAGGGGACAAATTCACCCCTCCACTTT. Residues: CASSGIQGTNSPLHF.

The rearrangement joins TRBV6-5 to TRBJ1-6, with TRBD1 matching over 7 bases. The trim removed 6 bases at V and 5 bases at J, leaving 1 base unmatched. Germline V gives CDR1 MNHEY, CDR2 SVGAGI. The CDR3 is made up of 13 amino acids. CDR3 sequence: CASSTGDNSPLHF. The DNA for the CDR3 is TGTGCCAGCAGCACAGGGGATAATTCACCCCTCCACTTT.

The chain couples TRBV5-1 to TRBJ2-1; TRBD1 might be the D (5 bases). Germline loops: CDR1 SGHRS, CDR2 YFSETQ. V was clipped by 4 bases and J by 4 bases, with 12 bases between them. The CDR3 has 14 amino acids. CDR3 amino acids: CASSLGAGYNEQFF. The CDR3 DNA sequence: TGCGCCAGCAGCCTTGGGGCAGGTTACAATGAGCAGTTCTTC.

The gene calls are TRBV2 and TRBJ2-1; 8 bases map to TRBD2. Germline values: CDR1 SNHLY, CDR2 FYNNEI. V dropped 2 bases and J dropped 5; count of bases not matched to a gene: 8. This CDR3 has 16 amino acids. In DNA form, the CDR3 reads TGTGCCAGCAGTGAAAGGGCTAGCGGGTTGGACAATGAGCAGTTCTTC. Its protein is CASSERASGLDNEQFF.

This clone was observed a few times. This chain uses TRBV4-3 with TRBJ2-7, with 8 bases matching TRBD2. The length of the CDR3 is 13 residues. J lost 3 bases, V lost 3 bases, and 1 base had no gene match. The germline V gene has CDR1 LGHNA and CDR2 YSLEER. For the CDR3, the DNA is TGCGCCAGCAGCCAGGGACTAGACTACGAGCAGTACTTC. Translating it yields CASSQGLDYEQYF.

The CDR3 sequence: CASSPEGGSSYEQYF. The CDR3 DNA follows: TGTGCCAGTAGCCCCGAGGGAGGTTCATCATACGAGCAGTACTTC. The genes are TRBV19 and TRBJ2-7, with D possibly matching TRBD2 (6 bases). CDR1 and CDR2 from the germline V gene are LNHDA and SQIVND (reference sequence). The CDR3 runs to 15 residues. V lost 6 bases to trimming and J lost 4 bases, with 19 bases between them.

The V call is TRBV11-3, the J call TRBJ2-5, with D unresolved. This CDR3 region has 14 residues. V dropped 0 bases and J dropped 2 bases, with 7 bases sitting between them. Germline V lookup: CDR1 SGHNT, CDR2 YENEEA. The CDR3 region has the DNA TGTGCCAGCAGCTTAGATAGACAACAAGAGACCCAGTACTTC. Its protein is CASSLDRQQETQYF.

This clone has just a few counts. The CDR3 spells CASSLQGLGDYGYTF. As DNA, the CDR3 is TGTGCCAGCAGCCTACAGGGGCTGGGGGACTATGGCTACACCTTC. The chain links TRBV5-4 to TRBJ1-2; 7 bases align to TRBD1. The CDR3 totals 15 residues. The germline gives CDR1 SGHNT, CDR2 YYREEE (reference sequence). V gave up 4 bases and J gave up 3 bases; unmatched junction bases: 9.

The chain is built from TRBV18 and TRBJ2-7; 9 bases are a match to TRBD1. Germline CDR1 and CDR2: KGHSH and LQKENI. This CDR3 has 14 residues. Unmatched junction bases numbered 2, after V lost 0 bases and J lost 5 bases. The DNA for the CDR3 is TGTGCCAGCTCACCACCGGGACAGGGCCACGAGCAGTACTTC. Translating it yields CASSPPGQGHEQYF.

The V and J genes are TRBV5-1 and TRBJ2-1; tentative D call: TRBD1 (6 bases). CDR3 length equals 13 residues. CDR1 SGHRS and CDR2 YFSETQ come from the germline V gene. The germline V and J ends were trimmed by 3 bases and 9 bases, with 13 bases remaining between them. Here the CDR3 reads CASSSNTGFEQFF. CDR3 nucleotides: TGCGCCAGCAGCTCCAACACAGGGTTTGAGCAGTTCTTC. The whole variable domain, filled in from reference TRBV5-1 and TRBJ2-1, reads KAGVTQTPRYLIKTRGQQVTLSCSPISGHRSVSWYQQTPGQGLQFLFEYFSETQRNKGNFPGRFSGRQFSNSRSEMNVSTLELGDSALYLCASSSNTGFEQFFGPGTRLTVL.

The V gene is TRBV6-6, the J gene TRBJ1-2; D not resolved. CDR3 length equals 12 residues. CDR1 is MNHNY, CDR2 SVGAGI, per germline (reference sequence). The V end lost 0 bases, the J end lost 6 bases, and 5 bases lay between the germline ends. The CDR3 loop is CASSYSTDGYTF. CDR3 DNA: TGTGCCAGCAGTTACTCAACGGATGGCTACACCTTC.

This chain uses TRBV6-1 with TRBJ1-4; 9 bases line up with TRBD1. Germline lookup yields CDR1 MNHNS and CDR2 SASEGT. V was clipped by 1 base and J by 14 bases; unmatched bases: 14. This CDR3 is 16 amino acids long. The CDR3 DNA reads as TGTGCCAGCAGTGAAGGGGGACAGGGACTAATGGGGTGGCTGTTTTTT. The encoded protein is CASSEGGQGLMGWLFF.

The chain carries TRBV5-1 and TRBJ2-6; no clear D. From germline, CDR1 is SGHRS and CDR2 YFSETQ. V lost 0 bases, J lost 0 bases, and 7 bases lay in between. This CDR3 comprises 16 residues. Written as DNA, the CDR3 is TGCGCCAGCAGCTTGGCCGGAGACTCTGGGGCCAACGTCCTGACTTTC. Translating it yields CASSLAGDSGANVLTF.

The genes are TRBV7-2 and TRBJ1-4, with D hard to call. V lost 5 bases and J 8 bases, leaving 12 bases between the germline ends. Germline-derived CDR1 and CDR2 are SGHTA and FQGNSA. This CDR3 comprises 13 residues. CDR3 amino acids: CASSPRGREKLFF. CDR3 nucleotide sequence: TGTGCCAGCAGCCCGCGCGGGAGAGAAAAACTGTTTTTT.

The rearrangement joins TRBV7-8 to TRBJ2-3; 12 nucleotides line up with TRBD2. The CDR3 length is 11 residues. Looked up from germline, CDR1 is SGHVS and CDR2 is FQNEAQ. V lost 9 bases, J lost 8 bases, and 0 bases stayed unmatched. CDR3: CARLAGGTQYF. In nucleotides, the CDR3 is TGTGCCAGACTAGCGGGAGGTACGCAGTATTTT.

This clone was counted only a few times. V gene TRBV6-6 combines with J gene TRBJ2-7; 12 nucleotides align to TRBD1. This CDR3 has 15 residues. The germline V gene encodes CDR1 MNHNY and CDR2 SVGAGI (reference sequence). Trimming took 6 bases from V and 5 from J; bases not matched to a gene: 8. CDR3 DNA: TGTGCCAGCAGAAACCGGGACAGGGGGCGCAACGAGCAGTACTTC. Translated: CASRNRDRGRNEQYF.

The genes are TRBV2 and TRBJ2-7, with a possible D match to TRBD1 (5 bases). Per the germline V gene, CDR1 is SNHLY and CDR2 is FYNNEI. This CDR3 has 13 amino acids. V was trimmed by 5 bases and J by 7 bases, leaving 15 bases between them. The CDR3 nucleotides read TGTGCCAGCAGTAATCGCAGGGCAGGGGAGCAGTACTTC. Its protein is CASSNRRAGEQYF.

The chain couples TRBV4-3 to TRBJ2-1; 12 positions agree with TRBD2. V was pared by 6 bases and J by 3 bases, with 6 bases of the junction left unmatched. Germline CDR1 is LGHNA and CDR2 is YSLEER. CDR3 size: 16 residues. For the CDR3, the DNA is TGCGCCAGCAGGCGGACTAGCGGGAAAGACTACAATGAGCAGTTCTTC. This codes for CASRRTSGKDYNEQFF.

The chain couples TRBV29-1 to TRBJ2-1; tentative D call: TRBD1 (5 bases). CDR3 length: 14 residues. Trimming stripped 7 bases from V and 0 bases from J, with 13 bases between. The germline V gene has CDR1 SQVTM and CDR2 ANQGSEA. The CDR3 loop reads CSALQDGSYNEQFF. The CDR3, as DNA: TGCAGCGCCCTACAGGATGGCTCCTACAATGAGCAGTTCTTC.